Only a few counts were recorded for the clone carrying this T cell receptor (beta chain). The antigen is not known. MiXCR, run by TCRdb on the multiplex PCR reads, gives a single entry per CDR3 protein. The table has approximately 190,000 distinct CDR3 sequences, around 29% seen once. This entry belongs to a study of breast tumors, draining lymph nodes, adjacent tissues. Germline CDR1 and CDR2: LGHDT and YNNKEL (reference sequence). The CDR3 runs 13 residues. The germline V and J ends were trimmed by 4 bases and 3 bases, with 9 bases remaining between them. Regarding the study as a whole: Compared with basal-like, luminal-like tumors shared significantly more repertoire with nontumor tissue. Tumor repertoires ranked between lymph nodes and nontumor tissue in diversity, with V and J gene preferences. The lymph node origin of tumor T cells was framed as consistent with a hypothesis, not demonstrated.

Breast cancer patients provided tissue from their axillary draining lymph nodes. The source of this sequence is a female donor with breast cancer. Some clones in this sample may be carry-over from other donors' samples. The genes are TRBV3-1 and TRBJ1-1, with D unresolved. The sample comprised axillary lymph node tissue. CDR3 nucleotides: TGTGCCAGCAGCCCTTCAAGGGACACTGAAGCTTTCTTT. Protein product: CASSPSRDTEAFF.